The 26 T cell receptor beta chains presented below share a single source sample, sequenced in a study of T cells after yellow fever vaccination. MiXCR, applied by TCRdb to the 5' RACE reads, yields one record per CDR3 protein. The data hold some 350,000 distinct CDR3 sequences, with 3% to 4.5% observed a single time. The sequencing used PBMCs, collected 5 days after the yellow fever booster vaccination. The receptors were gathered from a man in his late teens or twenties who received the YFV17D yellow fever vaccine.

The genes are TRBV6-5 and TRBJ1-3; no clear D. The length of the CDR3 is 15 residues. Trimming stripped 2 bases from V and 0 bases from J, with 8 bases between. Germline V gives CDR1 MNHEY, CDR2 SVGAGI. CDR3 sequence reads: CASSYDTSSGNTIYF. The CDR3 DNA reads TGTGCCAGCAGTTACGACACCTCCTCTGGAAACACCATATATTTT.

In nucleotides, the CDR3 is TGCAGTGCTAGAGGCCCTAGCGGGGGGGCCGGCGAGCAGTACTTC. The encoded protein is CSARGPSGGAGEQYF. V gene TRBV20-1 combines with J gene TRBJ2-7; 12 nucleotides line up with TRBD2. Germline CDR1 is DFQATT and CDR2 is SNEGSKA (reference sequence). V shed 1 base, J shed 6 bases, and the junction held 7 bases outside the gene matches. The CDR3 sequence is 15 residues long.

This clonotype turned up a few times. This chain links TRBV27 with TRBJ2-1, with a tentative D call TRBD2 (5 bases). The V end lost 10 bases, the J end lost 6 bases, and 13 bases lay between the germline ends. Germline CDR1 reads MNHEY; CDR2 reads SMNVEV (reference sequence). This CDR3 comprises 12 residues. CDR3 bases: TGTGCCACATCACGGGGAGTCAATGAGCAGTTCTTC. This sequence encodes CATSRGVNEQFF.

This clonotype was detected only a few times. The CDR3 sequence: CASSYSNSFNEQFF. CDR3 DNA sequence: TGTGCCAGCAGTTACTCGAACAGTTTCAATGAGCAGTTCTTC. V and J are TRBV6-6 and TRBJ2-1; D gene uncertain. Trimming left V 0 bases short and J 6 bases short, with 9 bases between. Germline values: CDR1 MNHNY, CDR2 SVGAGI (reference sequence). The CDR3 runs 14 residues.

The chain is built from TRBV5-6 and TRBJ1-1; D is possibly TRBD1 (6 bases). Trimming shortened V by 1 base and J by 6 bases, and 10 bases separated the two germline ends. CDR3 size: 13 residues. Germline V gives CDR1 SGHDT, CDR2 YYEEEE. The CDR3 loop reads CASSLSGAPEAFF. DNA of the CDR3: TGTGCCAGCAGCTTGTCAGGGGCCCCTGAAGCTTTCTTT.

The chain joins TRBV7-9 to TRBJ1-4; maybe TRBD1 (5 bases). The ends were cut back, 5 bases at V and 0 bases at J, with 13 bases in the middle. CDR3 length: 16 amino acids. Germline CDR1 SEHNR, CDR2 FQNEAQ (reference sequence). CDR3 nucleotide sequence: TGTGCCAGCAGCAGGGGACGGGCCTCAACTAATGAAAAACTGTTTTTT. The encoded protein is CASSRGRASTNEKLFF. Combining the CDR3 with reference TRBV7-9 and TRBJ1-4 gives the whole variable domain DTGVSQNPRHKITKRGQNVTFRCDPISEHNRLYWYRQTLGQGPEFLTYFQNEAQLEKSRLLSDRFSAERPKGSFSTLEIQRTEQGDSAMYLCASSRGRASTNEKLFFGSGTQLSVL.

This chain uses TRBV7-9 with TRBJ2-1; the match to TRBD1 covers 7 bases. Germline CDR1 is SEHNR and CDR2 is FQNEAQ (reference sequence). The V and J ends lost 4 bases and 9 bases, in that order; junction bases with no gene match: 6. There are 13 residues in the CDR3. The CDR3 loop is CASSSTGQAEQFF. The CDR3, as DNA: TGTGCCAGCAGCTCTACCGGACAGGCTGAGCAGTTCTTC.

The chain uses TRBV12-5 and TRBJ2-3; no clear D. V lost 6 bases, J lost 4 bases, and 11 bases lay in between. This CDR3 is 13 amino acids long. Germline V gene sequence: CDR1 LGHNT, CDR2 FRNRAP. The CDR3 nucleotides are TGTGCTAGTGGCCCCTCTGGGGCAGATACGCAGTATTTT. Translating gives CASGPSGADTQYF.

This clonotype was recorded a few times. This rearrangement joins TRBV4-1 to TRBJ2-1; 7 bases map to TRBD2. CDR3 length: 15 residues. V shed 1 base and J 5 bases; nucleotides not matched to a gene: 5. CDR1 is MGHRA, CDR2 YSYEKL, per germline. The CDR3 DNA reads as TGCGCCAGCAGCCAAGTTGCGCGGGAGAACAATGAGCAGTTCTTC. Translated, it gives CASSQVARENNEQFF.

The rearrangement links TRBV7-2 to TRBJ2-3; D may be TRBD2 (6 bases). Trimming left V 5 bases short and J 0 bases short, with 12 bases between. Germline values: CDR1 SGHTA, CDR2 FQGNSA. The CDR3 loop spans 15 amino acids. The DNA for the CDR3 is TGTGCCAGCAGCCGGGACTTGGGGAGCACAGATACGCAGTATTTT. Amino acids: CASSRDLGSTDTQYF.

The rearrangement uses TRBV5-1 and TRBJ1-4, with unresolved D. V lost 4 bases, J lost 7 bases, and 14 bases lay in between. The CDR3 spans 14 residues. Per germline, CDR1 SGHRS and CDR2 YFSETQ. In nucleotides, the CDR3 is TGCGCCAGCAGCCAGAAGAGCGCTGGTGAAAAACTGTTTTTT. This codes for CASSQKSAGEKLFF. The complete variable domain, with remaining parts taken from reference TRBV5-1 and TRBJ1-4, reads KAGVTQTPRYLIKTRGQQVTLSCSPISGHRSVSWYQQTPGQGLQFLFEYFSETQRNKGNFPGRFSGRQFSNSRSEMNVSTLELGDSALYLCASSQKSAGEKLFFGSGTQLSVL.

This clonotype has ten or more counts. DNA of the CDR3: TGTGCCAGCAGGACGAAGGCGGGACAGGGGGCCTACAATGAGCAGTTCTTC. Residues: CASRTKAGQGAYNEQFF. The chain couples TRBV28 to TRBJ2-1; 11 nucleotides line up with TRBD1. The J segment lost 2 bases and the V segment lost 6 bases, leaving 9 bases of the junction unmatched. The CDR3 consists of 17 residues. Germline V CDR1 and CDR2: MDHEN, SYDVKM.

V and J are TRBV10-3 and TRBJ1-4; D is undetermined. CDR1 ENHRY and CDR2 SYGVKD come from the germline V gene. The CDR3 contains 15 residues. V was trimmed by 2 bases and J by 5 bases, leaving 12 bases between them. This CDR3 is CAISEMRPGNEKLFF. The DNA for the CDR3 is TGTGCCATCAGTGAGATGAGACCGGGGAATGAAAAACTGTTTTTT.

This clonotype was seen repeatedly, ten times or more. The gene calls are TRBV29-1 and TRBJ2-7; either TRBD1 or TRBD2 may supply D (5 bases each). The ends were cut back, 2 bases at V and 3 bases at J, with 14 bases in the middle. The CDR3 has 14 amino acids. Germline values: CDR1 SQVTM, CDR2 ANQGSEA. The CDR3 loop reads CSVESVGELYEQYF. The CDR3 DNA sequence: TGCAGCGTTGAATCGGTGGGGGAACTCTACGAGCAGTACTTC.

Here the CDR3 DNA reads TGCGCCAGCAGCTTCGCTAGCGGGGGGGCAGGAGAGCAGTTCTTC. Translating it yields CASSFASGGAGEQFF. The rearrangement uses TRBV5-1 and TRBJ2-1; 12 bases match TRBD2. CDR1 and CDR2 (germline): SGHRS, YFSETQ. This CDR3 comprises 15 residues. The junction had 7 bases not matched to a gene; V was cut back by 2 bases and J by 10 bases.

Ten or more counts support this clonotype. The chain employs TRBV11-2 and TRBJ2-7; either TRBD1 or TRBD2 may supply D (5 bases each). The CDR3 runs to 13 residues. The V and J ends lost 1 base and 6 bases respectively, with 10 bases between them. Germline V CDR1 and CDR2: SGHAT, FQNNGV. This CDR3 reads CASSLGVGVEQYF. The DNA for the CDR3 is TGTGCCAGCAGCTTAGGGGTGGGGGTCGAGCAGTACTTC.

The CDR3 protein is CASSNVAGGPDTQYF. As DNA, the CDR3 is TGCGCCAGCAGCAACGTGGCGGGGGGGCCCGATACGCAGTATTTT. J is TRBJ2-3 and V is TRBV5-1, with TRBD2 matching over 9 bases. Germline V gives CDR1 SGHRS, CDR2 YFSETQ. The CDR3 is 15 residues long. V lost 4 bases and J lost 6; bases outside the gene matches: 9.

This clonotype was counted at least ten times. J is TRBJ1-1 and V is TRBV6-6, with D possibly being TRBD1 (5 bases). This CDR3 region has 15 residues. Per the germline V gene, CDR1 is MNHNY and CDR2 is SVGAGI (reference sequence). V shed 6 bases and J shed 2 bases, with 16 bases lying between them. DNA of the CDR3: TGTGCCAGCAGCTCTGGGGGGGGGTACAACACTGAAGCTTTCTTT. Its translation: CASSSGGGYNTEAFF.

This clonotype was counted a few times. V gene TRBV7-9 combines with J gene TRBJ1-1; TRBD1 aligns across 8 bases. Germline CDR1 is SEHNR and CDR2 is FQNEAQ (reference sequence). The CDR3 sequence is 15 residues long. The V and J ends lost 2 bases and 5 bases, in that order; junction bases with no gene match: 7. This CDR3 is CASSLPGQGRTEAFF. CDR3 DNA sequence: TGTGCCAGCAGCTTACCTGGACAGGGTCGTACTGAAGCTTTCTTT.

This clonotype was seen a handful of times. This chain joins TRBV3-1 and TRBJ2-3; 9 bases match TRBD2. CDR1 is LGHDT and CDR2 is YNNKEL in the germline V gene (reference sequence). The J segment lost 0 bases and the V segment lost 1 base, leaving 8 bases of the junction unmatched. The CDR3 is made up of 18 amino acids. The CDR3 bases are TGTGCCAGCAGCCAAGTCGGGCGGGGGGGAGCTAGCACAGATACGCAGTATTTT. Its protein is CASSQVGRGGASTDTQYF.

This clonotype was recorded a few times. The rearrangement links TRBV2 to TRBJ1-1; D is ambiguous. The CDR3 consists of 13 residues. With 1 base removed from V and 0 bases from J, the gap between germline ends came to 3 bases. Germline loops: CDR1 SNHLY, CDR2 FYNNEI. The CDR3, as DNA: TGTGCCAGCAGTGAAGAGGTGAACACTGAAGCTTTCTTT. Residues: CASSEEVNTEAFF.

The DNA of the CDR3 is TGCGCCAGCAACAGAGGGACAGGGAGGAACTATGGCTACACCTTC. This sequence encodes CASNRGTGRNYGYTF. The chain links TRBV5-1 to TRBJ1-2; TRBD1 agrees at 9 bases. V shed 6 bases and J 2 bases; nucleotides not matched to a gene: 8. The CDR3 is 15 residues long. Germline V gene sequence: CDR1 SGHRS, CDR2 YFSETQ.

This clonotype was seen repeatedly, ten times or more. The chain combines TRBV20-1 with TRBJ2-7; unclear D gene. The CDR3 is 14 amino acids. Germline CDR1 reads DFQATT; CDR2 reads SNEGSKA (reference sequence). The V end was cut by 6 bases, the J end by 7 bases, with 22 bases between. The CDR3 coding sequence is TGCAGTGCCATTTCGGCTCGTCTAGGTTTGGAGCAGTACTTC. Its translation: CSAISARLGLEQYF.

This clonotype has a handful of counts. CDR3 sequence (DNA): TGTGCCAGCAGCAAATTCCAGGGGGGAACCTACAATGAGCAGTTCTTC. It codes for CASSKFQGGTYNEQFF. The chain is built from TRBV5-8 and TRBJ2-1, with D perhaps matching TRBD1 (7 bases). This CDR3 region has 16 residues. V was clipped by 4 bases and J by 2 bases, with 16 bases between them. CDR1 is SGHTS, CDR2 YDEGEE, per germline. Full variable domain (outside the CDR3, taken from reference TRBV5-8 and TRBJ2-1): EAGVTQSPTHLIKTRGQQATLRCSPISGHTSVYWYQQALGLGLQFLLWYDEGEERNRGNFPPRFSGRQFPNYSSELNVNALELEDSALYLCASSKFQGGTYNEQFFGPGTRLTVL.

This clonotype was seen more than once but under ten times. The chain links TRBV12-3 or TRBV12-4 to TRBJ2-3; D gene unclear. The V end was cut by 6 bases, the J end by 0 bases, with 7 bases between. This CDR3 is 13 amino acids long. The CDR3 here is CASSVWSTDTQYF. CDR3 DNA sequence: TGTGCCAGCAGCGTGTGGAGCACAGATACGCAGTATTTT.

This clonotype was picked up many times. The chain couples TRBV6-2 or TRBV6-3 to TRBJ2-7; D is unclear. Germline CDR1 and CDR2: MNHEY and SVGEGT. This CDR3 is 12 amino acids long. Trimming removed 6 bases at V and 4 bases at J, with 10 bases between. The CDR3, as DNA: TGTGCCAGCAGCTTTCGTCTGTACGAGCAGTACTTC. It encodes CASSFRLYEQYF.